A selection of T cell receptor beta chains follows, all from one sample in a study of blood T cell repertoires in COVID-19. Generated by immunoSEQ multiplex PCR, the TCRdb table keeps only in-frame clones and is missing some. The sample yields 88,000 or so clones, about 88% seen once. Sequencing was performed on peripheral blood. The receptors originated from a man in his sixties with acute or convalescent COVID-19. Both conserved end residues are part of each CDR3. A D gene is named only where the DNA matches it firmly. Clone size is stated in some rows and not others, as once, few, many or a class when expanded.

>NA|NA|TRBV27|TRBJ1-1
CASSFISSGQENTEAFF
TGTGCCAGCAGTTTCATATCGTCGGGACAAGAGAACACTGAAGCTTTCTTT
>NA|NA|TRBV21-1|TRBJ1-2
CASSKGGQGYGYTF
TGTGCCAGCAGCAAGGGTGGACAGGGGTATGGCTACACCTTC
>NA|NA|TRBV7-9|TRBJ1-2
CASSLVGQPLNYGYTF
TGTGCCAGCAGCTTAGTCGGACAGCCACTTAACTATGGCTACACCTTC
>NA|NA|TRBV10-2|TRBJ2-2
CATPGPRNTGELFF
TGCGCCACCCCGGGTCCAAGGAACACCGGGGAGCTGTTTTTT
>NA|TRBD1|TRBV18|TRBJ1-4
CASSLQGAVANEKLFF
TGTGCCAGCTCACTCCAGGGGGCTGTTGCTAATGAAAAACTGTTTTTT
>NA|NA|TRBV7-6|TRBJ2-1
CASSLAGGLYNEQFF
TGTGCCAGCAGCTTAGCCGGGGGGCTTTACAATGAGCAGTTCTTC
>NA|TRBD1|TRBV30|TRBJ1-6
CAWARQGTSPLHF
TGTGCCTGGGCCCGACAGGGAACTTCACCCCTCCACTTT
>few|NA|TRBV12-3/TRBV12-4|TRBJ1-6
CASNNKYNSPLHF
TGTGCCAGCAACAACAAGTATAATTCACCCCTCCACTTT
>NA|NA|TRBV7-3|TRBJ2-5
CASSPTLDTQETQYF
TGTGCCAGCAGCCCCACCTTGGACACTCAAGAGACCCAGTACTTC
>NA|TRBD1|TRBV19|TRBJ2-5
CASSIRRGQGGVETQYF
TGTGCCAGTAGTATACGGAGGGGACAGGGGGGCGTAGAGACCCAGTACTTC
>few|TRBD1|TRBV27|TRBJ1-1
CASSPDRARAFF
TGTGCCAGCAGTCCTGACAGGGCCCGGGCTTTCTTT
>NA|TRBD1|TRBV9|TRBJ2-7
CASSVGQGAYEQYF
TGTGCCAGCAGCGTAGGGCAGGGGGCATACGAGCAGTACTTC
>NA|TRBD1|TRBV6-2/TRBV6-3|TRBJ1-5
CASSHPEGTVYSNQPQHF
TGTGCCAGCAGTCACCCGGAAGGGACAGTTTATAGCAATCAGCCCCAGCATTTT
>NA|TRBD1|TRBV2|TRBJ2-7
CASRKDRSNYEQYF
TGTGCCAGCAGGAAGGACAGGTCCAACTACGAGCAGTACTTC
>NA|TRBD2|TRBV2|TRBJ2-4
CASSEVTGTSEGLRNIQYF
TGTGCCAGCAGTGAAGTAACCGGGACTAGCGAGGGTTTGAGGAACATTCAGTACTTC
>NA|TRBD1|TRBV27|TRBJ1-2
CASSPIGDRNYGYTF
TGTGCCAGCAGCCCAATAGGGGACAGGAACTATGGCTACACCTTC
>NA|NA|TRBV11-2|TRBJ2-2
CASSLDRLAGELFF
TGTGCCAGCAGCTTAGATAGGCTAGCCGGGGAGCTGTTTTTT
>once|NA|TRBV11-2|TRBJ2-1
CASSLRGQQYNEQFF
TGTGCCAGCAGCTTAAGAGGGCAGCAATACAATGAGCAGTTCTTC
>NA|TRBD1|TRBV6-5|TRBJ2-7
CASRNRDRVDEQYF
TGTGCCAGCAGAAACCGGGACAGGGTTGACGAGCAGTACTTC
>NA|TRBD2|TRBV25-1|TRBJ2-5
CASSEAGTKETQYF
TGTGCCAGCAGTGAAGCCGGGACTAAAGAGACCCAGTACTTC
>NA|TRBD1|TRBV5-1|TRBJ2-5
CASSPGTGLETQYF
TGCGCCAGCAGCCCAGGGACAGGATTGGAGACCCAGTACTTC
>NA|NA|TRBV7-2|TRBJ2-7
CASSSSLGGYEQYF
TGTGCCAGCAGCTCCTCCCTGGGGGGCTACGAGCAGTACTTC
>NA|TRBD2|TRBV29-1|TRBJ2-1
CSVSSVGLAGVTYNEQFF
TGCAGCGTCTCATCCGTAGGACTAGCGGGAGTAACCTACAATGAGCAGTTCTTC
>NA|NA|TRBV5-1|TRBJ1-1
CASSSPAGTMNTEAFF
TGCGCCAGCAGCTCCCCCGCGGGCACCATGAACACTGAAGCTTTCTTT
>NA|TRBD1|TRBV18|TRBJ1-2
CASSWTGGEDGYTF
TGTGCCAGCTCATGGACAGGGGGGGAAGATGGCTACACCTTC
>once|NA|TRBV12-3/TRBV12-4|TRBJ2-7
CASSLGTLYEQYF
TGTGCCAGCAGTTTAGGGACACTCTACGAGCAGTACTTC
>NA|TRBD1|TRBV4-3|TRBJ1-2
CASSQGQGQGNGYTF
TGCGCCAGCAGCCAAGGACAGGGGCAGGGGAATGGCTACACCTTC
>NA|NA|TRBV21-1|TRBJ2-1
CASSKCAGPWFF
TGTGCCAGCAGCAAATGCGCGGGACCGTGGTTCTTC
>few|NA|TRBV5-6|TRBJ2-7
CASSSAYEQYF
TGTGCCAGCAGCTCGGCCTACGAGCAGTACTTC
>NA|TRBD1|TRBV27|TRBJ1-6
CASSWGQGAGSPLHF
TGTGCCAGCAGTTGGGGACAGGGGGCCGGTTCACCCCTCCACTTT
>NA|TRBD1|TRBV11-2|TRBJ1-1
CASSLIGTAEAFF
TGTGCCAGCAGCTTAATCGGGACAGCCGAAGCTTTCTTT
>NA|TRBD1|TRBV27|TRBJ1-2
CASSQTGGSGYGYTF
TGTGCCAGCAGTCAGACAGGGGGTTCAGGGTATGGCTACACCTTC
>once|NA|TRBV2|TRBJ2-7
CASSELRVEQYF
TGTGCCAGCAGTGAATTACGGGTCGAGCAGTACTTC
>NA|NA|TRBV4-3|TRBJ2-1
CASSQDSTSNEQFF
TGCGCCAGCAGCCAAGATTCAACTAGCAATGAGCAGTTCTTC
>NA|NA|TRBV28|TRBJ2-7
CASSLWGGPSYEQYF
TGTGCCAGCAGTTTATGGGGGGGACCCTCCTACGAGCAGTACTTC
>NA|TRBD2|TRBV13|TRBJ2-3
CASSFLSSGNADTQYF
TGTGCCAGCAGCTTTCTTAGTAGCGGGAACGCAGATACGCAGTATTTT
>NA|TRBD2|TRBV7-3|TRBJ2-1
CASSSPPGLAAVSSYNEQFF
TGTGCCAGCAGCTCCCCGCCGGGACTAGCGGCGGTGAGCTCCTACAATGAGCAGTTCTTC
>many|TRBD1|TRBV6-5|TRBJ1-1
CASADMGQGNTEAFF
TGTGCCAGCGCCGATATGGGACAGGGGAACACTGAAGCTTTCTTT
>NA|NA|TRBV30|TRBJ2-2
CAWSVERDTGELFF
TGTGCCTGGAGTGTAGAACGGGACACCGGGGAGCTGTTTTTT
>NA|NA|TRBV5-6|TRBJ1-1
CASSLGGKMTEAFF
TGTGCCAGCAGCTTGGGAGGGAAGATGACTGAAGCTTTCTTT